A selection of T cell receptor beta chains follows, all from one sample in a study of T cell responses to AZD1222 COVID-19 vaccine. Sequencing used immunoSEQ multiplex PCR; TCRdb keeps in-frame clones, though not all of them. The top ten clones hold roughly 4.3% of a sample with some 140,000 clones, roughly 84% of them seen once. The material was peripheral blood, obtained on day 0 of AZD1222 vaccination. The receptors were sampled from an adult in good health. Both conserved end residues are part of each CDR3. A D gene is named only where the DNA matches it firmly. The size of a clone is reported for some rows only, either as once, few or many, or as a class for expanded clones.

>NA|TRBJ1-4|TRBV30|NA
CALSVLPNEKLFF
TGTGCCTTGTCCGTGCTACCAAATGAAAAACTGTTTTTT
>NA|TRBJ2-3|TRBV6-2/TRBV6-3|TRBD2
CASSYGGGAADTQYF
TGTGCCAGCAGTTACGGCGGGGGGGCCGCAGATACGCAGTATTTT
>NA|TRBJ2-7|TRBV10-2|NA
CASTDRQGGEQYF
TGCGCCAGCACTGATAGACAGGGAGGCGAGCAGTACTTC
>NA|TRBJ1-2|TRBV9|NA
CASSVSPKYIYGYTF
TGTGCCAGCAGCGTCTCCCCCAAATACATCTATGGCTACACCTTC
>few|TRBJ1-5|TRBV19|NA
CASSRADSPLNQPQHF
TGTGCCAGTAGTAGGGCGGACAGTCCCCTCAATCAGCCCCAGCATTTT
>NA|TRBJ1-3|TRBV18|NA
CASSPGGTTGNTIYF
TGTGCCAGCTCACCGGGGGGCACGACTGGAAACACCATATATTTT
>NA|TRBJ1-5|TRBV19|NA
CASSIGNPEGNQPQHF
TGTGCCAGTAGTATTGGAAACCCTGAGGGCAATCAGCCCCAGCATTTT
>few|TRBJ1-1|TRBV10-3|TRBD1
CAISELGRGEAFF
TGTGCCATCAGTGAGTTGGGCAGGGGGGAAGCTTTCTTT
>few|TRBJ1-3|TRBV6-5|NA
CASGRISGNTIYF
TGTGCTTCTGGACGGATCTCTGGAAACACCATATATTTT
>NA|TRBJ1-2|TRBV6-5|NA
CASTLDGTYGYTF
TGTGCCAGCACATTGGACGGAACTTATGGCTACACCTTC
>NA|TRBJ1-4|TRBV6-5|NA
CASKNAGTSAEKLFF
TGTGCCAGCAAGAACGCCGGGACATCCGCCGAAAAACTGTTTTTT
>NA|TRBJ1-1|TRBV10-3|NA
CAISSGANTEAFF
TGTGCCATCAGTTCGGGGGCGAACACTGAAGCTTTCTTT
>few|TRBJ1-1|TRBV9|TRBD1
CASSVGTGNTEAFF
TGTGCCAGCAGCGTGGGGACAGGGAACACTGAAGCTTTCTTT
>NA|TRBJ2-1|TRBV5-6|NA
CASSMGDTYNEQFF
TGTGCCAGCAGCATGGGGGACACGTACAATGAGCAGTTCTTC
>NA|TRBJ2-2|TRBV3-1/TRBV3-2|TRBD2
CASSRGSGLAGMNTGELFF
TGTGCCAGCAGCCGGGGCTCGGGACTAGCGGGGATGAACACCGGGGAGCTGTTTTTT
>NA|TRBJ1-5|TRBV6-1|TRBD1
CASRDRNRDQPQHF
TGTGCCAGCAGGGACAGGAACAGGGATCAGCCCCAGCATTTT
>NA|TRBJ1-1|TRBV28|TRBD1
CASSLRQGSTEAFF
TGTGCCAGCAGTTTGAGACAGGGAAGCACTGAAGCTTTCTTT
>NA|TRBJ1-4|TRBV5-1|TRBD1
CASSLVPGQGQATNEKLFF
TGCGCCAGCAGCTTGGTTCCGGGACAGGGACAGGCAACTAATGAAAAACTGTTTTTT
>NA|TRBJ1-1|TRBV5-1|NA
CASSLAWGEAFF
TGCGCCAGCAGCTTGGCCTGGGGTGAAGCTTTCTTT
>NA|TRBJ1-5|TRBV3-1/TRBV3-2|NA
CASSSGFSNQPQHF
TGTGCCAGCAGCTCAGGTTTTAGCAATCAGCCCCAGCATTTT
>few|TRBJ1-5|TRBV11-2|NA
CASSLDPGENQPQHF
TGTGCCAGCAGCTTAGATCCGGGGGAGAATCAGCCCCAGCATTTT
>NA|TRBJ1-5|TRBV5-1|TRBD1
CASRPGQENQPQHF
TGCGCCAGCAGGCCGGGACAGGAGAATCAGCCCCAGCATTTT
>NA|TRBJ1-2|TRBV7-3|TRBD1
CASSPQGAGGYTF
TGTGCCAGCAGCCCCCAGGGGGCGGGTGGCTACACCTTC
>NA|TRBJ2-7|TRBV10-3|NA
CAISEDTNQPREQYF
TGTGCCATCAGTGAGGATACAAACCAGCCGCGGGAGCAGTACTTC
>NA|TRBJ1-4|TRBV3-1/TRBV3-2|NA
CASSGGNEKLFF
TGTGCCAGCAGCGGGGGGAATGAAAAACTGTTTTTT
>few|TRBJ1-1|TRBV28|TRBD1
CASSPYRGGTEAFF
TGTGCCAGCAGTCCATACAGGGGAGGCACTGAAGCTTTCTTT
>NA|TRBJ2-5|TRBV18|NA
CASSPPEGGETQYF
TGTGCCAGCTCACCACCGGAGGGGGGAGAGACCCAGTACTTC
>NA|TRBJ1-1|TRBV5-1|NA
CASSSENTEAFF
TGCGCCAGCAGCTCAGAGAACACTGAAGCTTTCTTT
>NA|TRBJ1-2|TRBV2|TRBD1
CASSEYGTGSAYGYTF
TGTGCCAGCAGTGAATACGGGACAGGGTCAGCCTATGGCTACACCTTC
>NA|TRBJ2-6|TRBV3-1/TRBV3-2|NA
CASSGGGSGANVLTF
TGTGCCAGCAGCGGGGGAGGATCTGGGGCCAACGTCCTGACTTTC
>NA|TRBJ1-2|TRBV29-1|NA
CSVEINYGYTF
TGCAGCGTTGAAATTAACTATGGCTACACCTTC
>NA|TRBJ2-6|TRBV21-1|NA
CASDGTAKSGANVLTF
TGTGCCAGCGATGGGACAGCTAAATCTGGGGCCAACGTCCTGACTTTC
>few|TRBJ1-2|TRBV5-8|NA
CASSVGPEGIYGYTF
TGTGCCAGCAGCGTCGGTCCTGAGGGAATCTATGGCTACACCTTC
>NA|TRBJ2-2|TRBV25-1|NA
CASGTVNTGELFF
TGTGCCAGCGGGACCGTTAACACCGGGGAGCTGTTTTTT
>NA|TRBJ1-1|TRBV28|TRBD1
CASSLRQGEAFF
TGTGCCAGCAGTTTAAGACAGGGTGAAGCTTTCTTT
>NA|TRBJ1-2|TRBV9|NA
CASSGKQGLGDYGYTF
TGTGCCAGCAGCGGAAAACAGGGCTTAGGGGACTATGGCTACACCTTC
>NA|TRBJ1-2|TRBV4-1|TRBD1
CASSPDRVRYGYTF
TGCGCCAGCAGCCCAGACAGGGTAAGGTATGGCTACACCTTC
>NA|TRBJ1-3|TRBV5-1|NA
CASSLEGRRPGNTIYF
TGCGCCAGCAGCTTGGAAGGAAGGAGGCCTGGAAACACCATATATTTT
>NA|TRBJ2-2|TRBV5-8|NA
CASSLRKGSNTGELFF
TGTGCCAGCAGCTTGCGTAAAGGGTCGAACACCGGGGAGCTGTTTTTT
>NA|TRBJ1-2|TRBV5-5|NA
CASSPGAVYGYTF
TGTGCCAGCAGCCCAGGGGCCGTGTATGGCTACACCTTC
>NA|TRBJ2-4|TRBV12-3/TRBV12-4|NA
CASRLVPGNIQYF
TGTGCCAGCAGACTAGTACCGGGGAACATTCAGTACTTC
>NA|TRBJ2-1|TRBV18|NA
CASSPKGNEQFF
TGTGCCAGCTCACCTAAGGGGAATGAGCAGTTCTTC
>NA|TRBJ1-2|TRBV5-1|NA
CASSLGGGAYGYTF
TGCGCCAGCAGCTTGGGTGGAGGGGCCTATGGCTACACCTTC
>NA|TRBJ1-4|TRBV4-1|NA
CASSQGTEDKLFF
TGCGCCAGCAGCCAAGGAACAGAGGACAAACTGTTTTTT
>NA|TRBJ2-4|TRBV6-5|NA
CASREGGAAKNIQYF
TGTGCCAGCCGCGAGGGGGGGGCTGCCAAAAACATTCAGTACTTC
>NA|TRBJ2-7|TRBV28|NA
CASSLVQNYEQYF
TGTGCCAGCAGTTTAGTTCAGAACTACGAGCAGTACTTC
>NA|TRBJ1-4|TRBV29-1|NA
CSVLRTDEKLFF
TGCAGCGTCCTGAGGACGGATGAAAAACTGTTTTTT
>NA|TRBJ2-7|TRBV29-1|TRBD1
CSAQNRGPYEQYF
TGCAGCGCCCAAAACAGGGGGCCCTACGAGCAGTACTTC
>NA|TRBJ1-2|TRBV30|TRBD1
CAWGQGDGYTF
TGTGCCTGGGGACAGGGGGATGGCTACACCTTC
>NA|TRBJ1-4|TRBV28|NA
CASSLWGRKLFF
TGTGCCAGCAGTTTATGGGGGAGAAAACTGTTTTTT
>once|TRBJ1-2|TRBV4-1|NA
CASSQDPAGDYGYTF
TGCGCCAGCAGCCAAGATCCAGCCGGGGACTATGGCTACACCTTC
>NA|TRBJ2-2|TRBV18|TRBD2
CASSPGLAGTGELFF
TGTGCCAGCTCTCCGGGACTAGCGGGCACCGGGGAGCTGTTTTTT
>NA|TRBJ1-2|TRBV20-1|TRBD1
CRAGQRYGYTF
TGCAGGGCGGGACAGCGATATGGCTACACCTTC
>NA|TRBJ1-1|TRBV28|TRBD1
CASSRTGLGDTEAFF
TGTGCCAGCAGTCGGACAGGTCTGGGGGACACTGAAGCTTTCTTT
>many|TRBJ2-3|TRBV6-2/TRBV6-3|NA
CASSYSGGVPDTQYF
TGTGCCAGCAGTTACTCTGGAGGGGTCCCAGATACGCAGTATTTT
>NA|TRBJ2-3|TRBV9|NA
CASSDGPPDTQYF
TGTGCCAGCAGCGACGGACCCCCAGATACGCAGTATTTT
>NA|TRBJ1-1|TRBV19|NA
CASIGGVRDTEAFF
TGTGCCAGTATCGGGGGGGTCCGGGACACTGAAGCTTTCTTT
>NA|TRBJ2-7|TRBV7-8|TRBD2
CASSLALAGVTHEQYF
TGTGCCAGCAGCTTAGCACTAGCGGGGGTGACCCACGAGCAGTACTTC